The 30 T cell receptor beta chains given below trace back to one sample, sequenced in a study of shared clonotypes between healthy human individuals. Naive CD8 cells comprised CD45RO-negative, CCR7-positively selected cells, excluding terminally differentiated effector memory CD45RA+ cells. This table comes from immunoSEQ multiplex PCR, and its TCRdb copy is limited to in-frame clones, with some not included. The table shows about 2.1 million clones, with roughly 95% occurring only once. Sequenced sample: naive CD8+ T cells from PBMCs. The source is a man aged 18 to 29 in good health. Some clones in this sample may be carry-over from other donors' samples.

The gene calls are TRBV29-1 and TRBJ2-3, with 14 bases matching TRBD2. After removal of 5 bases from V and 6 bases from J, the junction contained 7 bases not matched to a gene. Per the germline V gene, CDR1 is SQVTM and CDR2 is ANQGSEA. The CDR3 runs to 15 residues. The CDR3 DNA reads TGCAGCGTTCTGGGACTAGCGGGAGTCGCGGATACGCAGTATTTT. Encoded protein: CSVLGLAGVADTQYF.

The chain employs TRBV7-9 and TRBJ1-5; 9 nucleotides match TRBD1. With V trimmed by 5 bases and J by 5 bases, 7 bases remained unmatched. Germline-derived CDR1 and CDR2 are SEHNR and FQNEAQ (reference sequence). The CDR3 loop spans 15 amino acids. This CDR3 is CASSPTGGPHQPQHF. DNA for the CDR3: TGTGCCAGCAGCCCCACAGGGGGCCCCCATCAGCCCCAGCATTTT.

Remarks on this clone: The same CDR3 is also encoded by other DNA sequences in this sample. The rearrangement links TRBV27 to TRBJ2-7; the D is unclear. CDR1 is MNHEY, CDR2 SMNVEV, per germline (reference sequence). The CDR3 is made up of 13 amino acids. V was trimmed by 3 bases and J by 0 bases, leaving 6 bases between them. The CDR3 protein is CASSFDSSYEQYF. DNA for the CDR3: TGTGCCAGCAGTTTCGACTCCTCCTACGAGCAGTACTTC.

The J gene is TRBJ1-2, the V gene TRBV15; D remains ambiguous. Per the germline V gene, CDR1 is LNHNV and CDR2 is YYDKDF (reference sequence). This CDR3 has 14 amino acids. The V and J ends lost 1 base and 8 bases respectively, with 14 bases between them. The CDR3, as DNA: TGTGCCACCAGCAGAGTAAGAGGGAGCCCGGGCTACACCTTC. Translated: CATSRVRGSPGYTF.

This CDR3 reads CASSSTIGTTPHRDEQFF. CDR3 bases: TGTGCCAGCAGTTCCACTATAGGGACTACCCCACACAGGGATGAGCAGTTCTTC. The chain carries TRBV28 and TRBJ2-1; a possible D gene is TRBD2 (7 bases). The CDR3 runs 18 residues. From germline, CDR1 is MDHEN and CDR2 SYDVKM. V gave up 4 bases and J gave up 8 bases, with 27 bases separating them.

The chain combines TRBV6-5 with TRBJ2-3; tentatively, D is TRBD1 or TRBD2 (5 bases each). Germline V gene data show CDR1 as MNHEY and CDR2 as SVGAGI. Between the trimmed V and J ends, which lost 6 bases and 1 base, there was a span of 11 bases. CDR3 length: 14 residues. The CDR3 DNA sequence: TGTGCCAGCAGCTACGGGGCAGGCACAGATACGCAGTATTTT. Its translation is CASSYGAGTDTQYF.

The gene calls are TRBV27 and TRBJ2-6, with D tentatively TRBD2 (5 bases). Germline CDR1 reads MNHEY; CDR2 reads SMNVEV (reference sequence). V was pared by 4 bases and J by 5 bases, with 6 bases between. The CDR3 contains 13 residues. The CDR3 DNA follows: TGTGCCAGCAGTTCGGACTGGGCCAACGTCCTGACTTTC. Amino acid sequence: CASSSDWANVLTF. Supplemented by reference TRBV27 and TRBJ2-6, the full variable domain reads EAQVTQNPRYLITVTGKKLTVTCSQNMNHEYMSWYRQDPGLGLRQIYYSMNVEVTDKGDVPEGYKVSRKEKRNFPLILESPSPNQTSLYFCASSSDWANVLTFGAGSRLTVL.

The chain carries TRBV2 and TRBJ2-7; the match to TRBD2 covers 10 bases. CDR1 and CDR2 from the germline V gene are SNHLY and FYNNEI. This CDR3 region has 14 residues. The V segment lost 10 bases and the J segment 0 bases; nucleotides outside the gene matches: 6. The CDR3 DNA reads TGTGCCATCTACGGGACTAGCGACTCCTACGAGCAGTACTTC. Translation gives CAIYGTSDSYEQYF.

The rearrangement links TRBV28 to TRBJ1-5; TRBD1 agrees at 7 bases. Unmatched junction bases numbered 6, after V lost 3 bases and J lost 1 base. This CDR3 is built from 16 residues. Germline CDR1 is MDHEN and CDR2 is SYDVKM. CDR3 amino acids: CASSLYEGASNQPQHF. For the CDR3, the DNA is TGTGCCAGCAGTTTGTATGAGGGGGCGAGCAATCAGCCCCAGCATTTT.

The rearrangement joins TRBV29-1 to TRBJ2-1; D is unresolved. CDR3 size: 14 residues. Germline V gene data show CDR1 as SQVTM and CDR2 as ANQGSEA. Trimming cost V 6 bases and J 1 base, with 13 bases left between them. The CDR3 loop is CSVVPMGSYNEQFF. The CDR3 nucleotides are TGCAGCGTCGTTCCGATGGGGTCCTACAATGAGCAGTTCTTC.

CDR3 bases: TGTGCCAGCAGCTTAGTCGGGGTAGCGGGAGTAGCCTACAATGAGCAGTTCTTC. This gives the protein CASSLVGVAGVAYNEQFF. The chain carries TRBV7-9 and TRBJ2-1; 9 bases line up with TRBD2. The CDR3 spans 18 residues. V was clipped by 1 base and J by 2 bases; unmatched bases: 9. Per germline, CDR1 SEHNR and CDR2 FQNEAQ (reference sequence).

The chain joins TRBV20-1 to TRBJ2-1, with D hard to call. V lost 7 bases and J 12 bases, leaving 10 bases between the germline ends. The CDR3 totals 9 residues. In germline, CDR1 is DFQATT, CDR2 SNEGSKA (reference sequence). The CDR3 sequence is CSVTRVQFF. For the CDR3, the DNA is TGCAGTGTGACCCGCGTGCAGTTCTTC.

This chain connects TRBV5-1 to TRBJ1-1; no definite D call. V dropped 4 bases and J dropped 0 bases, with 7 bases sitting between them. The CDR3 has 13 amino acids. Germline assignment: CDR1 SGHRS and CDR2 YFSETQ. The CDR3 spells CASSIGMNTEAFF. DNA for the CDR3: TGCGCCAGCAGCATCGGAATGAACACTGAAGCTTTCTTT.

The chain has TRBV19 and TRBJ2-7, with 9 bases lining up with TRBD2. The germline CDR1 and CDR2 sequences are LNHDA and SQIVND (reference sequence). The CDR3 contains 14 residues. V shed 5 bases and J 4 bases; nucleotides not matched to a gene: 6. CDR3 nucleotide sequence: TGTGCCAGTAGTCGACGGCGGGAGGGTTACGAGCAGTACTTC. It specifies CASSRRREGYEQYF.

V and J are TRBV6-6 and TRBJ2-7, with a possible D match to TRBD2 (5 bases). CDR1 and CDR2 from the germline V gene are MNHNY and SVGAGI (reference sequence). This CDR3 is 13 amino acids long. V lost 10 bases to trimming and J lost 0 bases, with 13 bases between them. CDR3 amino acids: CATAIGDSYEQYF. The CDR3 nucleotides are TGTGCCACTGCGATCGGGGACTCCTACGAGCAGTACTTC.

The chain couples TRBV5-4 to TRBJ2-7; D could derive from TRBD1 or TRBD2 (5 bases each). V was clipped by 4 bases and J by 0 bases, with 17 bases between them. There are 16 residues in the CDR3. The germline V gene has CDR1 SGHNT and CDR2 YYREEE (reference sequence). CDR3 amino acids: CASSTSGTVSSYEQYF. In DNA form, the CDR3 reads TGTGCCAGCAGCACCTCCGGGACCGTGAGCTCCTACGAGCAGTACTTC.

V gene TRBV7-2 combines with J gene TRBJ2-1; TRBD1 matches 7 bases. Trimming took 6 bases from V and 4 from J; bases not matched to a gene: 9. The CDR3 has 15 amino acids. Germline V gene sequence: CDR1 SGHTA, CDR2 FQGNSA. This CDR3 reads CASRPRDREYNEQFF. In DNA, the CDR3 is TGTGCCAGCAGACCCCGGGACAGAGAATACAATGAGCAGTTCTTC. The full variable domain, in which reference TRBV7-2 and TRBJ2-1 provide the parts outside the CDR3, is GAGVSQSPSNKVTEKGKDVELRCDPISGHTALYWYRQSLGQGLEFLIYFQGNSAPDKSGLPSDRFSAERTGGSVSTLTIQRTQQEDSAVYLCASRPRDREYNEQFFGPGTRLTVL.

Comments on this clone: The sample has other DNA sequences that encode this CDR3 too. This rearrangement joins TRBV11-2 to TRBJ1-1; tentatively, D is TRBD1 (6 bases). With 2 bases removed from V and 1 base from J, the gap between germline ends came to 11 bases. The CDR3 sequence is 15 residues long. Per the germline V gene, CDR1 is SGHAT and CDR2 is FQNNGV. The CDR3 protein is CASSLFPGQNTEAFF. For the CDR3, the DNA is TGTGCCAGCAGCTTATTCCCGGGACAGAACACTGAAGCTTTCTTT. The entire variable domain, with the rest obtained from reference TRBV11-2 and TRBJ1-1, is as follows: EAGVAQSPRYKIIEKRQSVAFWCNPISGHATLYWYQQILGQGPKLLIQFQNNGVVDDSQLPKDRFSAERLKGVDSTLKIQPAKLEDSAVYLCASSLFPGQNTEAFFGQGTRLTVV.

V and J are TRBV10-1 and TRBJ2-7; a possible D gene is TRBD2 (6 bases). Trimming removed 11 bases from V and 4 bases from J, with 15 bases in between. This CDR3 has 12 amino acids. Germline V gene data show CDR1 as WNHNN and CDR2 as SYGVQD (reference sequence). CDR3 amino acids: CAGGRRIYEQYF. In DNA form, the CDR3 reads TGCGCCGGAGGGAGGAGGATTTACGAGCAGTACTTC.

V usage is TRBV27 and J usage is TRBJ1-1, with 8 bases lining up with TRBD1. After removal of 10 bases from V and 3 bases from J, the junction contained 7 bases not matched to a gene. The CDR3 has 13 amino acids. CDR1 is MNHEY and CDR2 is SMNVEV in the germline V gene (reference sequence). The CDR3 coding sequence is TGTGCCACCTCACAGGGGGGCTACACTGAAGCTTTCTTT. Translated: CATSQGGYTEAFF.

The J gene is TRBJ2-2, the V gene TRBV5-1; no reliable D call. The CDR3 has 15 residues. CDR1 is SGHRS and CDR2 is YFSETQ in the germline V gene. The germline V and J ends were trimmed by 1 base and 6 bases, with 13 bases remaining between them. CDR3 in DNA: TGCGCCAGCAGCTTGATCAGTAATTTGGCCGGGGAGCTGTTTTTT. Residues: CASSLISNLAGELFF.

The chain recombines TRBV29-1 with TRBJ1-2; D unresolved. The CDR3 runs 15 residues. The germline gives CDR1 SQVTM, CDR2 ANQGSEA. The V end was cut by 6 bases, the J end by 3 bases, with 20 bases between. The CDR3 DNA sequence: TGCAGCGTGCACCGTTGGGGTCCGGATGACTATGGCTACACCTTC. This encodes CSVHRWGPDDYGYTF.

The V call is TRBV28, the J call TRBJ1-5; perhaps TRBD1 as D (5 bases). The CDR3 loop spans 15 amino acids. V was shortened by 6 bases and J by 5 bases, with 17 bases between the two germline ends. CDR1 and CDR2 from the germline V gene are MDHEN and SYDVKM. In DNA form, the CDR3 reads TGTGCCAGCAGCCGACCACGGGGGGAGGATCAGCCCCAGCATTTT. This encodes CASSRPRGEDQPQHF.

The chain couples TRBV7-8 to TRBJ2-1, with D possibly matching TRBD1 (7 bases). The CDR3 sequence is 18 residues long. The germline gives CDR1 SGHVS, CDR2 FQNEAQ. V was trimmed by 2 bases and J by 0 bases, leaving 17 bases between them. CDR3 coding DNA: TGTGCCAGCAGCTTAAGCAGGGGGGTCAAACGCTCCTACAATGAGCAGTTCTTC. Amino acids: CASSLSRGVKRSYNEQFF.

The chain couples TRBV9 to TRBJ2-1, with 14 bases aligning to TRBD2. Germline lookup yields CDR1 SGDLS and CDR2 YYNGEE. This CDR3 contains 22 residues. After removal of 4 bases from V and 0 bases from J, the junction contained 18 bases not matched to a gene. The CDR3 sequence: CASSPQRRGLAGGQPSYNEQFF. CDR3 DNA sequence: TGTGCCAGCAGCCCACAACGGAGAGGACTAGCGGGAGGCCAACCCTCCTACAATGAGCAGTTCTTC.

The chain combines TRBV4-1 with TRBJ2-2, with 8 bases lining up with TRBD2. The CDR3 runs 17 residues. Germline CDR1 and CDR2: MGHRA and YSYEKL. V was pared by 3 bases and J by 4 bases, with 10 bases of the junction left unmatched. CDR3 residues: CASSQGRAGVITGELFF. The CDR3 bases are TGCGCCAGCAGCCAGGGTCGAGCGGGAGTCATCACCGGGGAGCTGTTTTTT.

V usage is TRBV27 and J usage is TRBJ2-7; 7 positions match TRBD2. CDR3 length: 13 residues. The junction had 6 bases not matched to a gene; V was cut back by 6 bases and J by 4 bases. Germline assignment: CDR1 MNHEY and CDR2 SMNVEV (reference sequence). The DNA of the CDR3 is TGTGCCAGCAGGAAAGCGGGATCGTACGAGCAGTACTTC. It encodes CASRKAGSYEQYF.

The rearrangement links TRBV2 to TRBJ2-3, with D possibly called TRBD1 or TRBD2 (6 bases each). Per the germline V gene, CDR1 is SNHLY and CDR2 is FYNNEI. V was trimmed by 11 bases and J by 4 bases, leaving 16 bases between them. The CDR3 contains 13 residues. CDR3 nucleotide sequence: TGTGCCCCTGCGGGACAAACGGCAGATACGCAGTATTTT. Translation gives CAPAGQTADTQYF.

V is TRBV28 and J is TRBJ2-3, with a tentative D call TRBD2 (6 bases). The V end lost 6 bases, the J end lost 6 bases, and 22 bases lay between the germline ends. Germline V gene data show CDR1 as MDHEN and CDR2 as SYDVKM. The length of the CDR3 is 16 residues. The CDR3 DNA sequence: TGTGCCAGCAGCCGCCTTGGGGGAGGCCTACGGGATACGCAGTATTTT. Amino acid sequence: CASSRLGGGLRDTQYF. Full variable domain (rest looked up from reference TRBV28 and TRBJ2-3): DVKVTQSSRYLVKRTGEKVFLECVQDMDHENMFWYRQDPGLGLRLIYFSYDVKMKEKGDIPEGYSVSREKKERFSLILESASTNQTSMYLCASSRLGGGLRDTQYFGPGTRLTVL.

The J gene is TRBJ2-7, the V gene TRBV13, with D tentatively TRBD2 (6 bases). V gave up 0 bases and J gave up 1 base, with 13 bases separating them. This CDR3 is built from 16 residues. In germline, CDR1 is PRHDT, CDR2 FYEKMQ (reference sequence). The CDR3: CASSLGLTGESYEQYF. Here the CDR3 DNA reads TGTGCCAGCAGCTTAGGCCTGACGGGGGAATCCTACGAGCAGTACTTC.